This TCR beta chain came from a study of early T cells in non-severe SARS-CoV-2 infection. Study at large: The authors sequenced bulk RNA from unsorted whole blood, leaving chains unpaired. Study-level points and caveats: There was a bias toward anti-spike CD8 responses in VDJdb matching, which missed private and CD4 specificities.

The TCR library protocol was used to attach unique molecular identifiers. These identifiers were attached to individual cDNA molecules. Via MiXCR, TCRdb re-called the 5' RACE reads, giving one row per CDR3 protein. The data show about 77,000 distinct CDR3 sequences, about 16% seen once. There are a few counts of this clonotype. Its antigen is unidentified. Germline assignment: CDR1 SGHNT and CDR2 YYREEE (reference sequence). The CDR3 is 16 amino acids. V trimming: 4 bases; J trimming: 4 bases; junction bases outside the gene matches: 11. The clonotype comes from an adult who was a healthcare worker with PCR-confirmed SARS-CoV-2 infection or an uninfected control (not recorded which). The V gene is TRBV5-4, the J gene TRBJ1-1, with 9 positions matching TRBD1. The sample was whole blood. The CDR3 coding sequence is TGTGCCAGCAGCCCGAGGGCGGACAGGGGTCTCACTGAAGCTTTCTTT. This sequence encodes CASSPRADRGLTEAFF.